These 3 T cell receptor beta chains were sequenced from one sample in a study of beta chain features in type 1 diabetes. As every portion of the isolated RNA was reverse transcribed, the sequencing read expressed TCRB transcripts. This table comes from immunoSEQ multiplex PCR, and its TCRdb copy is limited to in-frame clones, with some not included. Here the sample spans roughly 250,000 clones, roughly 70% being singletons. The sequenced sample consisted of naive CD4+ T cells from blood. The receptors derive from a man aged 25-45 years in good health.

The rearrangement joins TRBV28 to TRBJ2-1, with TRBD1 as a possible D gene (5 bases). Deletions cut 5 bases from V and 15 bases from J, with 23 bases between. Looked up from germline, CDR1 is MDHEN and CDR2 is SYDVKM. The CDR3 runs 14 residues. The CDR3 DNA sequence: TGTGCCAGCAGTCCTAGAAGGGGCTCCCCCCGGCTGTTCTTC. Its protein product is CASSPRRGSPRLFF.

This clone was observed a handful of times. The genes are TRBV25-1 and TRBJ1-1; D might be TRBD1 (6 bases). This CDR3 has 13 residues. V was clipped by 2 bases and J by 3 bases, with 7 bases between them. Germline CDR1 MGHDK, CDR2 SYGVNS. This CDR3 reads CASSEHRDTEAFF. Written as DNA, the CDR3 is TGTGCCAGCAGTGAACACAGGGACACTGAAGCTTTCTTT.

V usage is TRBV2 and J usage is TRBJ2-6; the D is unclear. V lost 7 bases and J 6 bases, leaving 7 bases between the germline ends. Germline V lookup: CDR1 SNHLY, CDR2 FYNNEI. CDR3 length equals 12 residues. The DNA of the CDR3 is TGTGCCAGCACCCCTGAGGCCAACGTCCTGACTTTC. Protein product: CASTPEANVLTF.